The 22 T cell receptor beta chains listed next were all sequenced from one sample in a study of blood T cells in healthy people across ages. Then a second PCR, running roughly 6 to 11 cycles, was carried out with a sample-barcoded 5' primer and a J-beta primer mix. TCRdb itself ran the 5' RACE reads through MiXCR, one entry per CDR3 protein. The profile shows around 1,900,000 distinct CDR3 sequences, about two fifths of them singletons. Material: blood. Receptor source: a human donor in good health.

This clonotype was seen a handful of times. V and J are TRBV7-9 and TRBJ2-3; the match to TRBD2 covers 7 bases. The CDR3 runs 11 residues. V gave up 6 bases and J gave up 9 bases; unmatched junction bases: 3. Per the germline V gene, CDR1 is SEHNR and CDR2 is FQNEAQ (reference sequence). DNA of the CDR3: TGTGCCAGCAGGGGCGGGGGAACGCAGTATTTT. It yields the protein CASRGGGTQYF.

Comment on this clonotype: This clone may be a read error of a much larger clone one base away. The chain has TRBV10-3 and TRBJ2-1, with TRBD2 matching 9 bases. Germline V gene sequence: CDR1 ENHRY, CDR2 SYGVKD. Trimming cost V 4 bases and J 8 bases; bases outside gene matches: 6. This CDR3 has 14 residues. The CDR3 DNA reads TGTGCCATCAGTGGTAGCGGGAGTAACGATGAGCAGTTCTTC. This encodes CAISGSGSNDEQFF.

Points on this clonotype: Germline and junction disagree at one end, which may indicate a read error. V gene TRBV9 combines with J gene TRBJ1-4; D not certain. The CDR3 length is 14 residues. The germline CDR1 and CDR2 sequences are SGDLS and YYNGEE. The CDR3 region is CASSPNGLNEKLFF. Written as DNA, the CDR3 is TGTGCTAGCAGCCCCAACGGACTTAATGAAAAACTGTTTTTT.

The gene calls are TRBV28 and TRBJ2-1, with a possible D match to TRBD1 (6 bases). Deletions cut 7 bases from V and 0 bases from J, with 13 bases between. The CDR3 sequence is 15 residues long. Germline V gene sequence: CDR1 MDHEN, CDR2 SYDVKM. CDR3 nucleotide sequence: TGTGCCAGCAATTCACCGGGACACTCCTACAATGAGCAGTTCTTC. It codes for CASNSPGHSYNEQFF.

Points on this clonotype: One junction end disagrees with the germline gene, perhaps due to a read error. The J gene is TRBJ2-1, the V gene TRBV7-8; tentatively, D is TRBD2 (6 bases). The CDR3 spans 16 residues. The germline gives CDR1 SGHVS, CDR2 FQNEAQ. Written as DNA, the CDR3 is TGTGCCAGCAGCTTAGGAGGAGGGATCTCCCACAATGAGCAGTTCTTC. Amino acid sequence: CASSLGGGISHNEQFF. Drawing the rest from reference TRBV7-8 and TRBJ2-1, the complete variable domain is GAGVSQSPRYKVAKRGQDVALRCDPISGHVSLFWYQQALGQGPEFLTYFQNEAQLDKSGLPSDRFFAERPEGSVSTLKIQRTQQEDSAVYLCASSLGGGISHNEQFFGPGTRLTVL.

This clonotype has a handful of counts. This chain joins TRBV7-9 and TRBJ2-1; 8 positions agree with TRBD2. Germline CDR1 is SEHNR and CDR2 is FQNEAQ (reference sequence). CDR3 length: 15 amino acids. V was pared by 7 bases and J by 8 bases, with 13 bases of the junction left unmatched. CDR3 loop: CASTESERGTHEQFF. CDR3 coding DNA: TGTGCCAGCACCGAGTCGGAGCGGGGGACCCATGAGCAGTTCTTC.

This chain joins TRBV6-4 and TRBJ1-4; no firm D call. Germline V gene sequence: CDR1 MRHNA, CDR2 SNTAGT. Trimming took 8 bases from V and 7 from J, leaving 14 bases between them. The CDR3 is 13 amino acids. The CDR3: CASSELDGEKLFF. Here the CDR3 DNA reads TGTGCCAGCTCAGAATTGGATGGTGAAAAACTGTTTTTT.

This clonotype was seen a few times. The chain employs TRBV6-5 and TRBJ2-1; 10 bases line up with TRBD1. With 3 bases clipped from V and 4 bases from J, the junction kept 6 bases outside the gene matches. Germline assignment: CDR1 MNHEY and CDR2 SVGAGI. The CDR3 is made up of 16 amino acids. The CDR3 DNA is TGTGCCAGCAGTTATCCCCCGGGACAGGGGTACAATGAGCAGTTCTTC. This encodes CASSYPPGQGYNEQFF.

This clonotype has more than one count but fewer than ten. The J gene is TRBJ2-5, the V gene TRBV10-3, with D possibly TRBD1 on 6 matching bases. The CDR3 runs to 13 residues. V lost 3 bases, J lost 2 bases, and 7 bases lay in between. Looked up from germline, CDR1 is ENHRY and CDR2 is SYGVKD. The CDR3 DNA is TGTGCCATCAGTGAAGGGACACAAGAGACCCAGTACTTC. Protein product: CAISEGTQETQYF.

This clonotype has a handful of counts. The chain employs TRBV15 and TRBJ2-7; D tentatively reads TRBD1 or TRBD2 (6 bases each). V lost 3 bases and J lost 3, with 21 bases in between. The CDR3 has 17 amino acids. In germline, CDR1 is LNHNV, CDR2 YYDKDF (reference sequence). CDR3 residues: CATSSRPSAGGGYEQYF. The CDR3 coding sequence is TGTGCCACCAGCAGCCGACCCTCTGCCGGGGGCGGCTACGAGCAGTACTTC.

The rearrangement links TRBV7-2 to TRBJ2-1, with 7 bases matching TRBD1. This CDR3 region has 16 residues. J was trimmed by 1 base and V by 5 bases; bases with no gene match: 8. Germline loops: CDR1 SGHTA, CDR2 FQGNSA. The CDR3 nucleotides read TGTGCCAGCAGCCTCCAAGGGGGCGCGTCCTACAATGAGCAGTTCTTC. Translating it yields CASSLQGGASYNEQFF.

The V and J genes are TRBV29-1 and TRBJ1-1; D unclear. Trimming took off 4 bases at V and 3 bases at J, with 9 bases between the two ends. Germline V gene lookup returns CDR1 SQVTM and CDR2 ANQGSEA. The CDR3 extends over 12 amino acids. Here the CDR3 reads CSVGERDTEAFF. The CDR3 DNA is TGCAGCGTTGGAGAGAGGGACACTGAAGCTTTCTTT. The variable domain in full, completed from reference TRBV29-1 and TRBJ1-1, reads SAVISQKPSRDICQRGTSLTIQCQVDSQVTMMFWYRQQPGQSLTLIATANQGSEATYESGFVIDKFPISRPNLTFSTLTVSNMSPEDSSIYLCSVGERDTEAFFGQGTRLTVV.

This clonotype was picked up a small number of times. The genes are TRBV20-1 and TRBJ2-3; D remains unclear. The CDR3 contains 11 residues. Per germline, CDR1 DFQATT and CDR2 SNEGSKA (reference sequence). The CDR3 sequence: CTVLSTDTQYF. CDR3 nucleotide sequence: TGCACCGTTCTAAGCACAGATACGCAGTATTTT.

V and J are TRBV28 and TRBJ2-2; D possibly corresponds to TRBD1 (5 bases). V was trimmed by 4 bases and J by 2 bases, leaving 11 bases between them. Germline V gene lookup returns CDR1 MDHEN and CDR2 SYDVKM. The CDR3 is made up of 15 amino acids. CDR3 amino acids: CASSYARANTGELFF. CDR3 nucleotides: TGTGCCAGCAGTTATGCCAGGGCAAACACCGGGGAGCTGTTTTTT.

J is TRBJ1-2 and V is TRBV5-1, with TRBD1 matching 8 bases. The ends lost 6 bases at V and 6 bases at J; junction bases unmatched: 13. Germline V gives CDR1 SGHRS, CDR2 YFSETQ. The CDR3 is made up of 15 amino acids. Written as DNA, the CDR3 is TGCGCCAGCACCGACGAAGGACCGGGACAGGATGGCTACACCTTC. Amino acids: CASTDEGPGQDGYTF.

About this clonotype: One junction end does not reproduce the germline sequence, and a read error may be involved. The chain uses TRBV20-1 and TRBJ1-2; D gene unclear. CDR1 is DFQATT, CDR2 SNEGSKA, per germline (reference sequence). The CDR3 is made up of 11 amino acids. The CDR3 bases are TGCGGTGCTACCGCTCCACGAGGCTACACCTTC. This codes for CGATAPRGYTF.

This clonotype came up a few times. The chain couples TRBV12-3 or TRBV12-4 to TRBJ1-2; D may be TRBD1 (6 bases). Trimming left V 2 bases short and J 4 bases short, with 20 bases between. There are 17 residues in the CDR3. Here the CDR3 DNA reads TGTGCCAGCAGTTTATGGGGGGGCTCTCAAGCCCCCTATGGCTACACCTTC. It specifies CASSLWGGSQAPYGYTF.

The chain has TRBV24-1 and TRBJ1-4; 9 nucleotides agree with TRBD1. CDR3 length equals 16 residues. Unmatched junction bases numbered 8, after V lost 3 bases and J lost 7 bases. Germline CDR1 reads KGHDR; CDR2 reads SFDVKD. The chain's CDR3 is CATSDESGTGLEKLFF. The CDR3 DNA reads TGTGCCACCAGTGATGAGTCCGGGACAGGGCTTGAAAAACTGTTTTTT.

This chain uses TRBV12-5 with TRBJ2-7, with D unclear. Trimming removed 0 bases from V and 3 bases from J, with 6 bases in between. The CDR3 loop spans 13 amino acids. Germline CDR1 is LGHNT and CDR2 is FRNRAP. In DNA, the CDR3 is TGTGCTAGTGGTTTGGTAAACGACTACGAGCAGTACTTC. Encoded protein: CASGLVNDYEQYF.

This clonotype occurred a few times. The chain is built from TRBV18 and TRBJ2-6, with D tentatively TRBD1 or TRBD2 (5 bases each). V was pared by 2 bases and J by 0 bases, with 11 bases between. Germline values: CDR1 KGHSH, CDR2 LQKENI. The CDR3 has 17 residues. The CDR3 DNA sequence: TGTGCCAGCTCACCATTTACCGGGACCTCTGGGGCCAACGTCCTGACTTTC. Protein sequence: CASSPFTGTSGANVLTF.

V gene TRBV4-2 combines with J gene TRBJ1-4; D perhaps matches TRBD1 (5 bases). V was shortened by 0 bases and J by 0 bases, with 11 bases between the two germline ends. Germline V gene data show CDR1 as LGHNA and CDR2 as YNFKEQ. This CDR3 contains 17 residues. CDR3 in amino acids: CASSQDKRQTTNEKLFF. CDR3 coding DNA: TGTGCCAGCAGCCAAGATAAGCGACAGACAACTAATGAAAAACTGTTTTTT.

This chain links TRBV7-2 with TRBJ2-3; D might be TRBD1 (5 bases). The V end lost 3 bases, the J end lost 5 bases, and 9 bases lay between the germline ends. The CDR3 is 13 residues long. Germline-derived CDR1 and CDR2 are SGHTA and FQGNSA. DNA for the CDR3: TGTGCCAGCAGCTTGAGCAGGGAAGATACGCAGTATTTT. Translating gives CASSLSREDTQYF.